This T cell receptor beta chain was captured in a study of T cells after posttransplantation cyclophosphamide. This clone was observed a single time. Antigen: not known. Study observations and caveats: Later blood repertoires were often dominated by clones from the donor CD8+ memory compartment. Tissue-infiltrating T cells from skin or gut overlapped little with blood T cells.

TCRdb's copy holds only in-frame clones and misses some; the assay was immunoSEQ multiplex PCR. The sample has 16,000 or so clones; 85% to 95% are singletons. A marrow graft followed busulfan-fludarabine conditioning, with cyclophosphamide on days +3 and +4. The germline V gene has CDR1 SGHVS and CDR2 FQNEAQ. The CDR3 sequence is 18 residues long. V lost 6 bases to trimming and J lost 5 bases; unmatched junction nucleotides: 14. The chain couples TRBV7-8 to TRBJ2-1, with 12 positions matching TRBD2. This receptor was taken from a male patient between 60 and 69 years old who received an allogeneic stem cell transplant from a related donor and was CMV-positive. The graft donor may be the source of some T cells. The material was CD4+ T cells sorted from blood, obtained after allogeneic stem cell transplant with posttransplant cyclophosphamide. The CDR3 region is CASRRTSGAAGHNNEQFF. The DNA for the CDR3 is TGTGCCAGCAGGCGGACTAGCGGGGCGGCGGGGCACAACAATGAGCAGTTCTTC. Full variable domain (outside the CDR3, taken from reference TRBV7-8 and TRBJ2-1): GAGVSQSPRYKVAKRGQDVALRCDPISGHVSLFWYQQALGQGPEFLTYFQNEAQLDKSGLPSDRFFAERPEGSVSTLKIQRTQQEDSAVYLCASRRTSGAAGHNNEQFFGPGTRLTVL.